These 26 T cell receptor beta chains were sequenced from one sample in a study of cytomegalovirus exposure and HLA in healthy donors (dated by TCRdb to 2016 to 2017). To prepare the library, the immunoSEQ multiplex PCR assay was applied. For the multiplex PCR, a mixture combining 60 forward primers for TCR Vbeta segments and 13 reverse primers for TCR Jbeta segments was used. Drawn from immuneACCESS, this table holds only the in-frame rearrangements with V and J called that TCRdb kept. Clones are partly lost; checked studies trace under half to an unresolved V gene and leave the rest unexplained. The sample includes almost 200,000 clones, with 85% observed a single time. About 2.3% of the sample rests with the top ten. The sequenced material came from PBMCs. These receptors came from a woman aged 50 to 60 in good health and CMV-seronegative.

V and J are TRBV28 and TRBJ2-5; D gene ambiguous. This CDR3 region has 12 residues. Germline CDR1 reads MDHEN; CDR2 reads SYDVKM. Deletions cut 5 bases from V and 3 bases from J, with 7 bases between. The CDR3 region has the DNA TGTGCCAGCAGTCCGTACAAAGAGACCCAGTACTTC. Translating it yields CASSPYKETQYF.

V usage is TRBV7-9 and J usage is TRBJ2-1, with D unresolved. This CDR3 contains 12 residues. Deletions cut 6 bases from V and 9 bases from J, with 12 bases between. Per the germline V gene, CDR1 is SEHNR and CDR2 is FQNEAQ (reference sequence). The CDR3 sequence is CASSPTVGEQFF. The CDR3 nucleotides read TGTGCCAGCAGTCCAACAGTCGGTGAGCAGTTCTTC.

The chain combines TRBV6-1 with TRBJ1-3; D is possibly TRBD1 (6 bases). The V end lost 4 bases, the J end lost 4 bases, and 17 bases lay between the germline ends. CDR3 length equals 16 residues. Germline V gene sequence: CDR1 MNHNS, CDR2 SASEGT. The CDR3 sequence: CASSAVPGDKGNTIYF. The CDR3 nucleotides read TGTGCCAGCAGTGCCGTTCCAGGGGACAAAGGAAACACCATATATTTT.

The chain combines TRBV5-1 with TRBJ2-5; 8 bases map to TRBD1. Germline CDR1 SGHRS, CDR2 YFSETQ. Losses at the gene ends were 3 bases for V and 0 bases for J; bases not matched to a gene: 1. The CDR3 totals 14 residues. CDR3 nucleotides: TGCGCCAGCAGCTCGACAGGGGACCAAGAGACCCAGTACTTC. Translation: CASSSTGDQETQYF.

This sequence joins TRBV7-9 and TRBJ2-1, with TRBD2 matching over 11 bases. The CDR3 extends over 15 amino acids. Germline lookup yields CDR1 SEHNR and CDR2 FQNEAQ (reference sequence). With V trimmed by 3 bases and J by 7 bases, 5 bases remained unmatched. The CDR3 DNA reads TGTGCCAGCAGCTTTATAACTAGCGGGAGAAATGAGCAGTTCTTC. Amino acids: CASSFITSGRNEQFF.

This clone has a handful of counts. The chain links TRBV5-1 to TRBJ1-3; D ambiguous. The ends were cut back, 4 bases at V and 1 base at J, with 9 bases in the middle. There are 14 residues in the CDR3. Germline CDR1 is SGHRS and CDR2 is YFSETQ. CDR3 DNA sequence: TGCGCCAGCAGCCCCGACATTTCTGGAAACACCATATATTTT. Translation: CASSPDISGNTIYF.

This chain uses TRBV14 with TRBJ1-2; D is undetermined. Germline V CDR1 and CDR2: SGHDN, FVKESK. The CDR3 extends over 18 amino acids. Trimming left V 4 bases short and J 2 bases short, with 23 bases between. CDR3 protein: CASSPGWATGPGNYGYTF. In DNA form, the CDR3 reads TGTGCCAGCAGCCCGGGGTGGGCCACTGGGCCTGGGAACTATGGCTACACCTTC.

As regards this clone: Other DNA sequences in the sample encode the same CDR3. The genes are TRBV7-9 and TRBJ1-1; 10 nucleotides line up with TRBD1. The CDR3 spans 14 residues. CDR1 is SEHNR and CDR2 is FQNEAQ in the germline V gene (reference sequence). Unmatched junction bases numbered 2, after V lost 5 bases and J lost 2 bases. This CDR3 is CASSRDRGNTEAFF. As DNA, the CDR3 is TGTGCCAGCAGCCGGGACAGGGGAAACACTGAAGCTTTCTTT. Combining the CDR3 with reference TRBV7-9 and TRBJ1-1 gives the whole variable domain DTGVSQNPRHKITKRGQNVTFRCDPISEHNRLYWYRQTLGQGPEFLTYFQNEAQLEKSRLLSDRFSAERPKGSFSTLEIQRTEQGDSAMYLCASSRDRGNTEAFFGQGTRLTVV.

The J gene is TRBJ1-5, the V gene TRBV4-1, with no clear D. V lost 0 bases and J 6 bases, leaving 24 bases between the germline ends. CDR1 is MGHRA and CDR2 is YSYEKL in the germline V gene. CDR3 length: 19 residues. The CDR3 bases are TGCGCCAGCAGCCAAGATCCCCTTCGGCGCACGGGGAGAGGTCAGCCCCAGCATTTT. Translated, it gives CASSQDPLRRTGRGQPQHF.

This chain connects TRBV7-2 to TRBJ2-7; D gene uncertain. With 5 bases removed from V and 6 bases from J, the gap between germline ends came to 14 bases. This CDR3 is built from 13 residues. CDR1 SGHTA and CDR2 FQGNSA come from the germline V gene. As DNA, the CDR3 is TGTGCCAGCAGCCATTCCGCGGTAAGCGAGCAGTACTTC. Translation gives CASSHSAVSEQYF.

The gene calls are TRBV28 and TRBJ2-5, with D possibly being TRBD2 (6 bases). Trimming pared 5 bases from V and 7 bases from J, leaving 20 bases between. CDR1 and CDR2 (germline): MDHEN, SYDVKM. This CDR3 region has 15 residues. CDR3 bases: TGTGCCAGCAGTGTGCCGGGAGCGAGGCGGGGGACCCAGTACTTC. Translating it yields CASSVPGARRGTQYF. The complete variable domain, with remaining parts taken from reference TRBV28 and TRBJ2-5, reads DVKVTQSSRYLVKRTGEKVFLECVQDMDHENMFWYRQDPGLGLRLIYFSYDVKMKEKGDIPEGYSVSREKKERFSLILESASTNQTSMYLCASSVPGARRGTQYFGPGTRLLVL.

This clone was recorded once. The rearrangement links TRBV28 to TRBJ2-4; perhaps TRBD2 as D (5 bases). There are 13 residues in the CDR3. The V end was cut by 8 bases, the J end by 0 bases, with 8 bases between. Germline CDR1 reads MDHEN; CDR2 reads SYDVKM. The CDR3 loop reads CASGLSAKNIQYF. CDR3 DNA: TGTGCCAGCGGACTCTCAGCCAAAAACATTCAGTACTTC.

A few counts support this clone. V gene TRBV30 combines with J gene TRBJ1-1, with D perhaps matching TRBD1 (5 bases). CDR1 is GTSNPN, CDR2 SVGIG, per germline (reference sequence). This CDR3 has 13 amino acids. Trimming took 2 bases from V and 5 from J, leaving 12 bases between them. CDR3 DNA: TGTGCCTGGAGTTTAGGGGCCGGGACTGAAGCTTTCTTT. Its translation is CAWSLGAGTEAFF.

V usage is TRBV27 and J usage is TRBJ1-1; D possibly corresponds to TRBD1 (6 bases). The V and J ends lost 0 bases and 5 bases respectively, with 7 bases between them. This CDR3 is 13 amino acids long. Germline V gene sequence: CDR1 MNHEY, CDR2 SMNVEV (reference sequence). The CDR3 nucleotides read TGTGCCAGCAGTTTATCAGGGGGAACTGAAGCTTTCTTT. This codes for CASSLSGGTEAFF.

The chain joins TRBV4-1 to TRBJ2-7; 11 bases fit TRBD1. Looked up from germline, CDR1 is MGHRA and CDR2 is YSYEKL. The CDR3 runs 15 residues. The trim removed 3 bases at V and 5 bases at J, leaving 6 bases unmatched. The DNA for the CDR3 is TGCGCCAGCAGCCAGACAGGGACAGGGGGGAACGAGCAGTACTTC. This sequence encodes CASSQTGTGGNEQYF.

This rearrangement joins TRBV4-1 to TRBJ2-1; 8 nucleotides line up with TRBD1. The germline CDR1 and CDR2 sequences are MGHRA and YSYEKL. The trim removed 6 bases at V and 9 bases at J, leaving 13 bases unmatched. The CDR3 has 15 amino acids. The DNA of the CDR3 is TGCGCCAGCAGTTCCGGGACAGGCCTAACCGGTGAGCAGTTCTTC. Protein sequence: CASSSGTGLTGEQFF.

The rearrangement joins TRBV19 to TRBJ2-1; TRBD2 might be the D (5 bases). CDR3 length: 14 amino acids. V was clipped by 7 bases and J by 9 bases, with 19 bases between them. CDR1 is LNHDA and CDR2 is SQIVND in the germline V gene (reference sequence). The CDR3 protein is CASKDSPGSPEQFF. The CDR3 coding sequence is TGTGCCAGTAAGGACTCCCCGGGGTCACCTGAGCAGTTCTTC.

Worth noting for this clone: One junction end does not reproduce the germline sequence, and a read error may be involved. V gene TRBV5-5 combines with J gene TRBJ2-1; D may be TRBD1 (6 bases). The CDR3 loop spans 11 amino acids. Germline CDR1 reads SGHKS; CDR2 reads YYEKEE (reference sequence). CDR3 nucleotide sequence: TGTGCCAGCAGCTTCTACAGGGTTAGGATCTTC. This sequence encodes CASSFYRVRIF. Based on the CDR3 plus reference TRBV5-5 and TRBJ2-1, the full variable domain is DAGVTQSPTHLIKTRGQQVTLRCSPISGHKSVSWYQQVLGQGPQFIFQYYEKEERGRGNFPDRFSARQFPNYSSELNVNALLLGDSALYLCASSFYRVRIFGPGTRLTVL.

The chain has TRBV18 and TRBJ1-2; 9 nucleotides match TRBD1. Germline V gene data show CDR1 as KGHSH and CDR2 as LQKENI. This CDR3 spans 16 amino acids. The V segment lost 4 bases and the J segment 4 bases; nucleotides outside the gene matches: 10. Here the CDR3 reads CASSHDRGFDLYGYTF. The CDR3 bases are TGTGCCAGCTCACACGACAGGGGGTTTGATCTCTATGGCTACACCTTC.

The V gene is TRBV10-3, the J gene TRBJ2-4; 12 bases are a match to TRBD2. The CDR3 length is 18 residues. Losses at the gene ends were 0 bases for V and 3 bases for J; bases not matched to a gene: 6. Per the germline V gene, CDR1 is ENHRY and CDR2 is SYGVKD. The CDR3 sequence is CAISESRGLAGIKNIQYF. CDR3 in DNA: TGTGCCATCAGTGAGTCTCGGGGACTAGCGGGTATCAAAAACATTCAGTACTTC.

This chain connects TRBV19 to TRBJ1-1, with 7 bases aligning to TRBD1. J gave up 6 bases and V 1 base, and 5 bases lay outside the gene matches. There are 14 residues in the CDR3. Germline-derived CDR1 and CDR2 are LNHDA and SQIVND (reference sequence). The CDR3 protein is CASSIGGGNAEAFF. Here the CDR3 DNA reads TGTGCCAGTAGTATAGGAGGGGGCAATGCTGAAGCTTTCTTT.

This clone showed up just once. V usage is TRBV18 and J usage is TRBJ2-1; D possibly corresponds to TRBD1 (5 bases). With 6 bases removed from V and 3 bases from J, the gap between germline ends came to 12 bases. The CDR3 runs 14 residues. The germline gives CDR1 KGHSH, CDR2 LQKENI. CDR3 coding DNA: TGTGCCAGCTCGCTAGAACAGGTCTACAATGAGCAGTTCTTC. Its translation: CASSLEQVYNEQFF.

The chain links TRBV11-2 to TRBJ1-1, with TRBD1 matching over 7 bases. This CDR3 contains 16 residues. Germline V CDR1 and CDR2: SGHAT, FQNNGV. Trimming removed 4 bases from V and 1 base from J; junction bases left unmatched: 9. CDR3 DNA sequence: TGTGCCAGCAGCTCAGGGGGAGTGCTGGCGAACACTGAAGCTTTCTTT. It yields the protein CASSSGGVLANTEAFF.

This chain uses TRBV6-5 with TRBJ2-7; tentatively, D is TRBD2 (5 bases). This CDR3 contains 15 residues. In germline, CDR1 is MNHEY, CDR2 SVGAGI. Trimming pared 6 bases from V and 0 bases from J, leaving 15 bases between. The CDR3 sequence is CASSRTDWSSYEQYF. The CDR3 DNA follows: TGTGCCAGCAGCCGAACGGACTGGAGCTCCTACGAGCAGTACTTC.

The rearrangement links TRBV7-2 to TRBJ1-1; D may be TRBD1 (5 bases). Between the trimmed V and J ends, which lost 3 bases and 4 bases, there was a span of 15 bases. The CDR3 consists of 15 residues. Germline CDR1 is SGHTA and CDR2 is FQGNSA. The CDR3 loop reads CASSFAGGEGTEAFF. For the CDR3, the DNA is TGTGCCAGCAGCTTCGCTGGGGGGGAGGGCACTGAAGCTTTCTTT.

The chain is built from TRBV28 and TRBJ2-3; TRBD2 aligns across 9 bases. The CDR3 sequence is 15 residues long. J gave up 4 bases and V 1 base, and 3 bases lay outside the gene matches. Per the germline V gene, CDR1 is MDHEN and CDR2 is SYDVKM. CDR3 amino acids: CASSLSREGPDTQYF. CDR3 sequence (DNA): TGTGCCAGCAGTTTATCGCGGGAGGGCCCAGATACGCAGTATTTT.